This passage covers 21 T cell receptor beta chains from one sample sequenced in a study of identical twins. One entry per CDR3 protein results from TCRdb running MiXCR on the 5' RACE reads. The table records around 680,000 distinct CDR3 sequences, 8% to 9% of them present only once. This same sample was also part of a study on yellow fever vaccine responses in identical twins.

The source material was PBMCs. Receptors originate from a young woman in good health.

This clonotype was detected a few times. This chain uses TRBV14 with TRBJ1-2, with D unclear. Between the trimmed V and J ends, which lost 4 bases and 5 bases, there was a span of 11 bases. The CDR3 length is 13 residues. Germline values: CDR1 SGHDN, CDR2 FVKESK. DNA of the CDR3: TGTGCCAGCAGCCCGCTGAGACTTTATGGCTACACCTTC. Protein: CASSPLRLYGYTF.

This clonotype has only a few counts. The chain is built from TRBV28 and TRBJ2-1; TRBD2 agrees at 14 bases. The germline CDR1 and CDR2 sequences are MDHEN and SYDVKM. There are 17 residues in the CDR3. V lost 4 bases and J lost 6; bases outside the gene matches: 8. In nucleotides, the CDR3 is TGTGCCAGCAGTTCAGGGACTAGCGGGAGCAAAAGCAATGAGCAGTTCTTC. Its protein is CASSSGTSGSKSNEQFF.

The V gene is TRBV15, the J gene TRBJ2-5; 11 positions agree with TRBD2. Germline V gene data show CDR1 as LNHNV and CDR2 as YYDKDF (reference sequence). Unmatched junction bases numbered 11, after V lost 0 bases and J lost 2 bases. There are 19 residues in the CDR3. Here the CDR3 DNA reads TGTGCCACCAGCAGAGATCGGCAGGCGACTAGCGGGGATCAAGAGACCCAGTACTTC. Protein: CATSRDRQATSGDQETQYF.

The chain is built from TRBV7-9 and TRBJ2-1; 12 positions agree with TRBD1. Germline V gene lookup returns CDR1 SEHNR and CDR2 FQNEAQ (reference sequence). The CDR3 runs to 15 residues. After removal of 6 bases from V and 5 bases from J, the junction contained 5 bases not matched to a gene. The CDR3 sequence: CASRPGTGGHNEQFF. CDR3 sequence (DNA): TGTGCCAGCAGACCCGGGACAGGGGGCCACAATGAGCAGTTCTTC. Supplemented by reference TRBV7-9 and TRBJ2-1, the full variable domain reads DTGVSQNPRHKITKRGQNVTFRCDPISEHNRLYWYRQTLGQGPEFLTYFQNEAQLEKSRLLSDRFSAERPKGSFSTLEIQRTEQGDSAMYLCASRPGTGGHNEQFFGPGTRLTVL.

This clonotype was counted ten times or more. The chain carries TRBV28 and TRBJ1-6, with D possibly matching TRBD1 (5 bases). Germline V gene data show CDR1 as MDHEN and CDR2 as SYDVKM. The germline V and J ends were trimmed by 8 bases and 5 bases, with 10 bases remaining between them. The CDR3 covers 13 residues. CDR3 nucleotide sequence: TGTGCCAGCGGAGGACATAATAATTCACCCCTCCACTTT. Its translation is CASGGHNNSPLHF.

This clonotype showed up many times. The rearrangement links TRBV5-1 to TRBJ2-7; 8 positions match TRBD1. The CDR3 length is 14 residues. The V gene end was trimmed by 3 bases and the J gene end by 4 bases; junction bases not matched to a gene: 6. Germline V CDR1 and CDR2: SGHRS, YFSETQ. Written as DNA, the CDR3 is TGCGCCAGCAGCTCGGACAGGGTCCCTTACGAGCAGTACTTC. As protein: CASSSDRVPYEQYF.

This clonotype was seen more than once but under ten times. CDR3 sequence (DNA): TGTGCCAGCAGCCCGGGACACCTCCCGCCCCAGCATTTT. Translating it yields CASSPGHLPPQHF. The chain has TRBV7-9 and TRBJ1-5, with D possibly matching TRBD1 (6 bases). Germline lookup yields CDR1 SEHNR and CDR2 FQNEAQ (reference sequence). V was pared by 5 bases and J by 9 bases, with 14 bases between. The CDR3 covers 13 residues.

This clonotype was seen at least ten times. CDR3 sequence reads: CASTGGEETQYF. The CDR3 nucleotides are TGTGCCAGCACAGGGGGCGAAGAGACCCAGTACTTC. V usage is TRBV2 and J usage is TRBJ2-5; the match to TRBD1 covers 8 bases. In germline, CDR1 is SNHLY, CDR2 FYNNEI. The CDR3 sequence is 12 residues long. Trimming cost V 7 bases and J 3 bases; bases outside gene matches: 1.

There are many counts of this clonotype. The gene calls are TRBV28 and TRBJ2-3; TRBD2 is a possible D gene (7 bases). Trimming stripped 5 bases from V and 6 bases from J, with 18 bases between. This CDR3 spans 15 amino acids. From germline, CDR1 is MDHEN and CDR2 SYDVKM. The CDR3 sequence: CASSTKGGGPDTQYF. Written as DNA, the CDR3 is TGTGCCAGCAGTACTAAAGGGGGAGGGCCGGATACGCAGTATTTT. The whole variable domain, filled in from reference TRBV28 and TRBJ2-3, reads DVKVTQSSRYLVKRTGEKVFLECVQDMDHENMFWYRQDPGLGLRLIYFSYDVKMKEKGDIPEGYSVSREKKERFSLILESASTNQTSMYLCASSTKGGGPDTQYFGPGTRLTVL.

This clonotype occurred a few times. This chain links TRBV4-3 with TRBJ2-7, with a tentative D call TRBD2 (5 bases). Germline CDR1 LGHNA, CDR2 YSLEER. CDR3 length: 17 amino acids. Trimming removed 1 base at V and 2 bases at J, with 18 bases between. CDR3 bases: TGCGCCAGCAGCCAAGCTCTTGCTGGCGGGCTTGCCTACGAGCAGTACTTC. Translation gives CASSQALAGGLAYEQYF.

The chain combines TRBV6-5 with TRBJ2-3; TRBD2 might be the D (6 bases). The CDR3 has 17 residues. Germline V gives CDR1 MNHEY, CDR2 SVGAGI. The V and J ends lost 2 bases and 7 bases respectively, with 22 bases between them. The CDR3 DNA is TGTGCCAGCAGTTACCATCCCAGCAGGGAGGCCCAGTATACGCAGTATTTT. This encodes CASSYHPSREAQYTQYF.

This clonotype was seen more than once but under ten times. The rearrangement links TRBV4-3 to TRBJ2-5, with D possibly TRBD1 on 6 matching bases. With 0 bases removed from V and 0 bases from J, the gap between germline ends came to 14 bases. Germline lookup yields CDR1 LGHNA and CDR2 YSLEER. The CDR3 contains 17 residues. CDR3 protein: CASSQDVDSVYQETQYF. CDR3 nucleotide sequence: TGCGCCAGCAGCCAAGATGTGGACAGTGTTTACCAAGAGACCCAGTACTTC.

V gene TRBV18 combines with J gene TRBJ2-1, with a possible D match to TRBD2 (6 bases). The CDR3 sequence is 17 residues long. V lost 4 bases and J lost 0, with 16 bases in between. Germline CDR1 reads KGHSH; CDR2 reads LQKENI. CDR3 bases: TGTGCCAGCTCACTGTCTAGCGTCCCCTACTCCTACAATGAGCAGTTCTTC. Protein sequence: CASSLSSVPYSYNEQFF.

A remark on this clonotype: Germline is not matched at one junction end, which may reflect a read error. CDR3 region: CASSLSYGLGKGADTEYF. The DNA of the CDR3 is TGTGCCAGCAGCCTATCGTACGGACTCGGCAAGGGCGCAGATACGGAGTATTTT. The chain has TRBV7-8 and TRBJ2-3, with D perhaps matching TRBD2 (5 bases). The CDR3 runs to 18 residues. Germline CDR1 and CDR2: SGHVS and FQNEAQ. The complete variable domain, with remaining parts taken from reference TRBV7-8 and TRBJ2-3, reads GAGVSQSPRYKVAKRGQDVALRCDPISGHVSLFWYQQALGQGPEFLTYFQNEAQLDKSGLPSDRFFAERPEGSVSTLKIQRTQQEDSAVYLCASSLSYGLGKGADTEYFGPGTRLTVL.

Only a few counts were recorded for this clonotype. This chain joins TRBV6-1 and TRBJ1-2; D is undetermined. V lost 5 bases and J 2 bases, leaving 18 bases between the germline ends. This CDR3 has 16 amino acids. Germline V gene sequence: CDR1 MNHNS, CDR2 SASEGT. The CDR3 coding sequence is TGTGCCAGCAGTCCGACCGGGCGTACGCTGAACTATGGCTACACCTTC. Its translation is CASSPTGRTLNYGYTF.

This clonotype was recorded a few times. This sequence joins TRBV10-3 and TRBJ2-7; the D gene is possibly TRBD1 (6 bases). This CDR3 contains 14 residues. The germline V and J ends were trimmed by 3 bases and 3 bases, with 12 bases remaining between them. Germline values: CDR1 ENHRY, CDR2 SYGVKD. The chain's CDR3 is CAISERGWDYEQYF. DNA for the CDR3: TGTGCCATCAGTGAAAGGGGGTGGGACTACGAGCAGTACTTC.

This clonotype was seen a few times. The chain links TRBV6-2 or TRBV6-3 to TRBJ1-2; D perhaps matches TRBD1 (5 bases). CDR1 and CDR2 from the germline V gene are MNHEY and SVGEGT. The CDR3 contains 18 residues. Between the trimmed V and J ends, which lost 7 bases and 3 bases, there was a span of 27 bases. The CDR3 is CASTLGQGRLAFHYGYTF. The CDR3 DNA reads TGTGCCAGCACCCTAGGACAAGGTCGTTTGGCGTTTCACTATGGCTACACCTTC.

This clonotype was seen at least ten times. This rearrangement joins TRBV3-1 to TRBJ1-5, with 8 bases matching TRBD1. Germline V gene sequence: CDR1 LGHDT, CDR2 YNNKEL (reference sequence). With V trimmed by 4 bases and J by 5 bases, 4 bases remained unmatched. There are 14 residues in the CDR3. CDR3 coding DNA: TGTGCCAGCAGCCCGGACAGGGTGGATCAGCCCCAGCATTTT. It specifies CASSPDRVDQPQHF. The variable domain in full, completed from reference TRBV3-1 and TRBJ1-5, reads DTAVSQTPKYLVTQMGNDKSIKCEQNLGHDTMYWYKQDSKKFLKIMFSYNNKELIINETVPNRFSPKSPDKAHLNLHINSLELGDSAVYFCASSPDRVDQPQHFGDGTRLSIL.

CDR3 DNA sequence: TGTGCCAGCAGCTTAGCCCTAGCGAGGGCCTACGAGCAGTACTTC. Protein: CASSLALARAYEQYF. V gene TRBV11-2 combines with J gene TRBJ2-7; maybe TRBD2 (6 bases). V lost 1 base to trimming and J lost 2 bases, with 12 bases between them. This CDR3 is built from 15 residues. Germline CDR1 and CDR2: SGHAT and FQNNGV.

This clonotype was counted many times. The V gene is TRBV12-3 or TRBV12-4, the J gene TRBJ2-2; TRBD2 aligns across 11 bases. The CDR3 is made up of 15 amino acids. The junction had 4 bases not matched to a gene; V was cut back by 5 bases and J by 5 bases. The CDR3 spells CASSPGTSGTGELFF. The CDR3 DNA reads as TGTGCCAGCAGTCCGGGGACTAGCGGTACCGGGGAGCTGTTTTTT.

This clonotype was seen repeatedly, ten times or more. CDR3 protein: CASSPVRTGAGELFF. Here the CDR3 DNA reads TGTGCCAGCAGTCCCGTCCGGACAGGGGCCGGGGAGCTGTTTTTT. The chain joins TRBV6-2 or TRBV6-3 to TRBJ2-2; 9 nucleotides agree with TRBD1. This CDR3 spans 15 amino acids. Looked up from germline, CDR1 is MNHEY and CDR2 is SVGEGT. Trimming at V came to 5 bases and at J to 6 bases, leaving 7 bases not matched to a gene.